This TCR beta chain was recovered during a study of cytomegalovirus exposure and HLA in healthy donors. As for this clone: The same CDR3 is also encoded by other DNA sequences in this sample.

Amplification used 60 Vbeta primers and 13 Jbeta primers. Assay used: immunoSEQ multiplex PCR; TCRdb lists only in-frame clones, some missing. The table shows some 52,000 clones, with approximately 70% occurring only once. The CDR3 loop spans 13 amino acids. CDR1 and CDR2 from the germline V gene are SNHLY and FYNNEI. The germline V and J ends were trimmed by 4 bases and 0 bases, with 4 bases remaining between them. J is TRBJ1-3 and V is TRBV2; D unresolved. The receptor's source is a woman between 45 and 60 years old in good health and CMV-seronegative. The sequencing sample was made of PBMCs. The CDR3 DNA reads TGTGCCAGCAGTGCTTCCTCTGGAAACACCATATATTTT. Translated, it gives CASSASSGNTIYF.